The T cell receptor (beta chain) under discussion was sequenced for a study of blood T cell repertoires in COVID-19. As for the study in general: The origin of the acute and convalescent COVID-19 samples was the United States, Italy and Spain. In each case, the material was cDNA or gDNA derived from T cells, B-cell-depleted T cells, or PBMCs.

The CDR3 contains 14 residues. After removal of 5 bases from V and 7 bases from J, the junction contained 8 bases not matched to a gene. The V gene's germline CDR1 is LGHNA and CDR2 YNFKEQ. This table comes from immunoSEQ multiplex PCR, and its TCRdb copy is limited to in-frame clones, with some not included. The sample contains 400,000 to 550,000 clones, around nine tenths of which appear only once. The sequencing input was peripheral blood. The chain uses TRBV4-2 and TRBJ1-5; 7 positions match TRBD1. The clonotype comes from a woman in her twenties or thirties with acute or convalescent COVID-19. This CDR3 is CASSARQGDQPQHF. The CDR3 bases are TGTGCCAGCAGCGCACGTCAGGGGGACCAGCCCCAGCATTTT.